What follows are 21 T cell receptor beta chains derived from one specimen sequenced in a study of blood T cell repertoires in COVID-19. The method was immunoSEQ multiplex PCR; TCRdb's version includes in-frame clones alone and lacks a portion of them. The table records just over 150,000 clones, 80% to 90% of them present only once. Sequencing was done on a sample of peripheral blood. The origin of the receptors is a woman in her forties with acute or convalescent COVID-19.

This clone has only a few counts. J is TRBJ1-5 and V is TRBV15; D possibly corresponds to TRBD1 (6 bases). Germline CDR1 reads LNHNV; CDR2 reads YYDKDF (reference sequence). Trimming took off 5 bases at V and 6 bases at J, with 11 bases between the two ends. The CDR3 spans 13 residues. In DNA, the CDR3 is TGTGCCACCAGCGGAGGACAGCTTCAGCCCCAGCATTTT. Translated: CATSGGQLQPQHF.

The chain couples TRBV7-6 to TRBJ1-3, with 9 bases matching TRBD1. Per the germline V gene, CDR1 is SGHVS and CDR2 is FNYEAQ. This CDR3 comprises 14 residues. V dropped 5 bases and J dropped 7; count of bases not matched to a gene: 6. The CDR3 loop reads CASSRSGTGNTIYF. The CDR3 DNA is TGTGCCAGCAGCCGCTCAGGGACAGGGAACACCATATATTTT.

The rearrangement links TRBV19 to TRBJ1-5; 10 positions agree with TRBD1. This CDR3 has 14 amino acids. From germline, CDR1 is LNHDA and CDR2 SQIVND (reference sequence). V gave up 6 bases and J gave up 7 bases; unmatched junction bases: 6. The CDR3, as DNA: TGTGCCAGTAGGGGGGACAGGGGATTACAGCCCCAGCATTTT. Translating gives CASRGDRGLQPQHF.

The chain carries TRBV6-2 or TRBV6-3 and TRBJ2-2; maybe TRBD2 (6 bases). Trimming cost V 2 bases and J 7 bases, with 11 bases left between them. This CDR3 has 14 amino acids. Germline-derived CDR1 and CDR2 are MNHEY and SVGEGT. The CDR3 reads CASSYEPGVGELFF. The CDR3 DNA sequence: TGTGCCAGCAGTTACGAGCCGGGAGTCGGGGAGCTGTTTTTT.

As DNA, the CDR3 is TGTGCCAGCAGAAGGGACAGGGAGGAAGCTTTCTTT. As protein: CASRRDREEAFF. The chain combines TRBV6-5 with TRBJ1-1, with 9 bases matching TRBD1. CDR1 is MNHEY, CDR2 SVGAGI, per germline. The CDR3 has 12 amino acids. J was trimmed by 8 bases and V by 6 bases; bases with no gene match: 4.

In DNA, the CDR3 is TGTGCCAGCAGCGCTCGGGGGGGGAGCTCCTACAATGAGCAGTTCTTC. Translating it yields CASSARGGSSYNEQFF. This chain uses TRBV7-6 with TRBJ2-1; 8 bases align to TRBD2. Germline V gives CDR1 SGHVS, CDR2 FNYEAQ. J lost 0 bases, V lost 5 bases, and 6 bases had no gene match. CDR3 length: 16 residues.

The rearrangement joins TRBV2 to TRBJ2-7, with D uncertain. V lost 3 bases and J lost 2, with 11 bases in between. CDR3 length: 14 residues. Germline lookup yields CDR1 SNHLY and CDR2 FYNNEI. CDR3: CASSDEVAAYEQYF. CDR3 nucleotides: TGTGCCAGCAGTGATGAGGTAGCCGCCTACGAGCAGTACTTC.

The chain has TRBV5-1 and TRBJ2-7; D perhaps matches TRBD2 (5 bases). This CDR3 region has 13 residues. Germline V gene lookup returns CDR1 SGHRS and CDR2 YFSETQ. V lost 4 bases to trimming and J lost 6 bases, with 14 bases between them. The CDR3 loop reads CASSPDGEGEQYF. The CDR3 DNA sequence: TGCGCCAGCAGCCCCGACGGAGAGGGCGAGCAGTACTTC.

The rearrangement uses TRBV27 and TRBJ1-6; no firm D call. CDR3 size: 16 residues. V was trimmed by 5 bases and J by 6 bases, leaving 17 bases between them. Germline loops: CDR1 MNHEY, CDR2 SMNVEV (reference sequence). CDR3 loop: CASSLPGPGGNSPLHF. The CDR3 DNA is TGTGCCAGCAGTCTACCGGGCCCAGGAGGTAATTCACCCCTCCACTTT.

The chain links TRBV28 to TRBJ2-7; 7 bases line up with TRBD1. The V gene's germline CDR1 is MDHEN and CDR2 SYDVKM. V shed 5 bases, J shed 3 bases, and the junction held 13 bases outside the gene matches. The CDR3 sequence is 16 residues long. The CDR3 nucleotides read TGTGCCAGCAGTAGTCTAACAGGGGCTAAGGGCTACGAGCAGTACTTC. It yields the protein CASSSLTGAKGYEQYF.

The chain couples TRBV6-5 to TRBJ2-1, with TRBD1 identical over 9 bases. V shed 8 bases, J shed 4 bases, and the junction held 9 bases outside the gene matches. The germline gives CDR1 MNHEY, CDR2 SVGAGI. This CDR3 region has 15 residues. This chain's CDR3 is CASEDRGFYYNEQFF. Written as DNA, the CDR3 is TGTGCCAGCGAAGACAGGGGGTTTTATTACAATGAGCAGTTCTTC.

The rearrangement uses TRBV30 and TRBJ1-6; TRBD1 agrees at 10 bases. CDR1 GTSNPN and CDR2 SVGIG come from the germline V gene (reference sequence). V dropped 3 bases and J dropped 11; count of bases not matched to a gene: 4. The CDR3 has 13 amino acids. Here the CDR3 reads CAWRGQGLPPLHF. CDR3 nucleotides: TGTGCCTGGAGGGGACAGGGGTTACCACCCCTCCACTTT.

V is TRBV30 and J is TRBJ1-5; D may be TRBD1 (6 bases). CDR3 length equals 13 residues. Germline V gene data show CDR1 as GTSNPN and CDR2 as SVGIG (reference sequence). The V gene lost 2 bases and the J gene lost 3 bases, with 8 bases spanning the gap. The chain's CDR3 is CAWSTGYNQPQHF. The CDR3, as DNA: TGTGCCTGGAGTACAGGGTACAATCAGCCCCAGCATTTT.

The genes are TRBV11-2 and TRBJ2-5; a possible D gene is TRBD2 (6 bases). The CDR3 contains 14 residues. Germline-derived CDR1 and CDR2 are SGHAT and FQNNGV. The V and J ends lost 5 bases and 2 bases respectively, with 12 bases between them. The CDR3 loop is CASSTQRAQETQYF. The CDR3 coding sequence is TGTGCCAGCAGCACACAGCGGGCTCAAGAGACCCAGTACTTC. Complete variable domain (other parts from reference TRBV11-2 and TRBJ2-5): EAGVAQSPRYKIIEKRQSVAFWCNPISGHATLYWYQQILGQGPKLLIQFQNNGVVDDSQLPKDRFSAERLKGVDSTLKIQPAKLEDSAVYLCASSTQRAQETQYFGPGTRLLVL.

The chain recombines TRBV19 with TRBJ1-2; 10 bases are shared with TRBD1. The V and J ends lost 7 bases and 7 bases, in that order; junction bases with no gene match: 12. Germline CDR1 and CDR2: LNHDA and SQIVND (reference sequence). This CDR3 is built from 15 residues. CDR3 bases: TGTGCCAGTATTTACGGACAGGGGGTCGATTTTGGCTACACCTTC. Translation: CASIYGQGVDFGYTF. Together with reference TRBV19 and TRBJ1-2, the CDR3 gives the full variable domain: DGGITQSPKYLFRKEGQNVTLSCEQNLNHDAMYWYRQDPGQGLRLIYYSQIVNDFQKGDIAEGYSVSREKKESFPLTVTSAQKNPTAFYLCASIYGQGVDFGYTFGSGTRLTVV.

The sample holds one count of this clone. The CDR3 reads CASSQGEGSETQYF. CDR3 DNA: TGTGCCAGCAGCCAAGGGGAGGGCTCAGAGACCCAGTACTTC. V gene TRBV3-1 (or the pseudogene TRBV3-2) combines with J gene TRBJ2-5; 7 bases match TRBD2. The CDR3 runs to 14 residues. The germline V gene has CDR1 LGHDT and CDR2 YNNKEL (reference sequence). The V and J ends lost 1 base and 4 bases, in that order; junction bases with no gene match: 3.

This clone was seen just once. J is TRBJ2-7 and V is TRBV30, with 7 bases lining up with TRBD1. Trimming removed 4 bases from V and 6 bases from J; junction bases left unmatched: 9. The CDR3 has 13 residues. CDR1 and CDR2 from the germline V gene are GTSNPN and SVGIG (reference sequence). The CDR3, as DNA: TGTGCCTGGAACCGGGACAGTATCACCGAGCAGTACTTC. Amino acid sequence: CAWNRDSITEQYF. Drawing the rest from reference TRBV30 and TRBJ2-7, the complete variable domain is SQTIHQWPATLVQPVGSPLSLECTVEGTSNPNLYWYRQAAGRGLQLLFYSVGIGQISSEVPQNLSASRPQDRQFILSSKKLLLSDSGFYLCAWNRDSITEQYFGPGTRLTVT.

With respect to this clone: This same CDR3 is encoded by further DNA sequences in the sample. The rearrangement uses TRBV4-2 and TRBJ2-7; TRBD2 agrees at 7 bases. The V gene's germline CDR1 is LGHNA and CDR2 YNFKEQ. CDR3 length equals 16 residues. The junction had 5 bases not matched to a gene; V was cut back by 0 bases and J by 0 bases. This CDR3 is CASSQDPAGSSYEQYF. CDR3 sequence (DNA): TGTGCCAGCAGCCAAGATCCAGCGGGGAGCTCCTACGAGCAGTACTTC.

This chain joins TRBV25-1 and TRBJ1-2, with TRBD1 as a possible D gene (6 bases). Germline CDR1 is MGHDK and CDR2 is SYGVNS. Trimming took 3 bases from V and 2 from J, leaving 19 bases between them. The CDR3 length is 17 residues. CDR3 nucleotide sequence: TGTGCCAGCAGTGAGGCGTACAGGGAGTCCCCAAACTATGGCTACACCTTC. This sequence encodes CASSEAYRESPNYGYTF.

The chain combines TRBV11-2 with TRBJ2-3; 8 nucleotides agree with TRBD2. CDR3 length: 15 amino acids. V lost 2 bases, J lost 2 bases, and 3 bases stayed unmatched. The V gene's germline CDR1 is SGHAT and CDR2 FQNNGV. CDR3 region: CASSLSGSFTDTQYF. CDR3 nucleotides: TGTGCCAGCAGCTTAAGCGGGAGCTTCACAGATACGCAGTATTTT. Drawing the rest from reference TRBV11-2 and TRBJ2-3, the complete variable domain is EAGVAQSPRYKIIEKRQSVAFWCNPISGHATLYWYQQILGQGPKLLIQFQNNGVVDDSQLPKDRFSAERLKGVDSTLKIQPAKLEDSAVYLCASSLSGSFTDTQYFGPGTRLTVL.

The chain joins TRBV9 to TRBJ1-6, with D possibly matching TRBD1 (6 bases). The V gene's germline CDR1 is SGDLS and CDR2 YYNGEE. Deletions cut 1 base from V and 5 bases from J, with 10 bases between. The CDR3 runs 15 residues. Here the CDR3 reads CASSVQAGDNSPLHF. CDR3 in DNA: TGTGCCAGCAGCGTACAGGCAGGGGATAATTCACCCCTCCACTTT.